This T cell receptor beta chain was obtained from a study of blood T cell repertoires in COVID-19. Study-level information: PBMCs, B-cell-depleted T cells, or T cells provided the cDNA or gDNA that made up the material.

In the authors' methods: Amplification of reference gene primers was used by the study to estimate nucleated cell counts. Clones were read by immunoSEQ multiplex PCR, and TCRdb kept only the in-frame ones, dropping some. That table is the source of V, J and clone size, and D and trimming were worked out from the DNA. Of roughly 110,000 clones in the sample, around 80% were seen once. CDR1 SGHTA and CDR2 FQGTGA come from the germline V gene. The germline V and J ends were trimmed by 5 bases and 8 bases, with 9 bases remaining between them. The CDR3 runs 12 residues. The receptor was isolated from a man between 65 and 85 years old with acute or convalescent COVID-19. The rearrangement uses TRBV7-3 and TRBJ2-2; D unresolved. The sample comprised peripheral blood. The chain's CDR3 is CASSLRSGELFF. The CDR3 bases are TGTGCCAGCAGCCTGAGATCTGGGGAGCTGTTTTTT.